Each of the 28 T cell receptor beta chains below was sequenced from the same sample in a study of T cells after yellow fever vaccination. TCRdb passed the 5' RACE reads through MiXCR, listing each CDR3 protein once. The sample lists about 120,000 distinct CDR3 sequences, about 8.2% occurring once. The source material was CD8+ T cells sorted from PBMCs, sampled on the day of the yellow fever booster vaccination. The receptors originated from a man aged 18 to 29 who received the YFV17D yellow fever vaccine.

This clonotype was picked up a small number of times. This rearrangement joins TRBV3-1 to TRBJ1-4; 8 bases line up with TRBD1. The germline gives CDR1 LGHDT, CDR2 YNNKEL (reference sequence). Trimming cost V 6 bases and J 2 bases; bases outside gene matches: 5. The CDR3 is 15 residues long. This chain's CDR3 is CASRTGVMTNEKLFF. DNA for the CDR3: TGTGCCAGCAGGACAGGGGTCATGACTAATGAAAAACTGTTTTTT. Full variable domain (rest looked up from reference TRBV3-1 and TRBJ1-4): DTAVSQTPKYLVTQMGNDKSIKCEQNLGHDTMYWYKQDSKKFLKIMFSYNNKELIINETVPNRFSPKSPDKAHLNLHINSLELGDSAVYFCASRTGVMTNEKLFFGSGTQLSVL.

The chain recombines TRBV4-1 with TRBJ2-1, with 8 bases that match TRBD1. Germline CDR1 is MGHRA and CDR2 is YSYEKL. The trim removed 0 bases at V and 12 bases at J, leaving 7 bases unmatched. The CDR3 extends over 14 amino acids. The chain's CDR3 is CASSQEDRALGQFF. CDR3 nucleotides: TGCGCCAGCAGCCAAGAGGACAGGGCCTTGGGGCAGTTCTTC.

This clonotype was seen a few times. V usage is TRBV4-2 and J usage is TRBJ1-5; D unclear. Germline V gene lookup returns CDR1 LGHNA and CDR2 YNFKEQ. The CDR3 runs 15 residues. The germline V and J ends were trimmed by 1 base and 1 base, with 8 bases remaining between them. CDR3 nucleotides: TGTGCCAGCAGCCAAGGGATGGGGAGCAATCAGCCCCAGCATTTT. Translation: CASSQGMGSNQPQHF.

The chain carries TRBV15 and TRBJ2-7; D may be TRBD1 (5 bases). The germline gives CDR1 LNHNV, CDR2 YYDKDF (reference sequence). The CDR3 loop spans 11 amino acids. The CDR3 loop is CYILGPYEQYF. In DNA form, the CDR3 reads TGTTATATCTTGGGGCCCTACGAGCAGTACTTC.

This chain links TRBV27 with TRBJ2-5; 10 bases are a match to TRBD1. The V gene end was trimmed by 6 bases and the J gene end by 2 bases; junction bases not matched to a gene: 18. The germline gives CDR1 MNHEY, CDR2 SMNVEV (reference sequence). CDR3 size: 19 residues. The CDR3 bases are TGTGCCAGCAGCCTCTTCAGGGTTCCCGGGACAGGGGCACAAGAGACCCAGTACTTC. This translates into CASSLFRVPGTGAQETQYF.

In its sample, this clonotype was seen many times. The chain combines TRBV12-3 or TRBV12-4 with TRBJ2-1; the D is unclear. V was trimmed by 5 bases and J by 4 bases, leaving 9 bases between them. The CDR3 sequence is 13 residues long. The CDR3 reads CASSHLGYNEQFF. The CDR3 region has the DNA TGTGCCAGCAGTCACCTAGGTTACAATGAGCAGTTCTTC.

This clonotype has just a few counts. The chain couples TRBV7-9 to TRBJ1-2; 8 nucleotides match TRBD1. The J segment lost 4 bases and the V segment lost 6 bases, leaving 13 bases of the junction unmatched. The CDR3 runs to 16 residues. Germline loops: CDR1 SEHNR, CDR2 FQNEAQ (reference sequence). The DNA for the CDR3 is TGTGCCAGCAGGGGGGCCGGCAGGGGGCGCGGCTATGGCTACACCTTC. It translates to CASRGAGRGRGYGYTF.

This clonotype was detected a few times. The rearrangement uses TRBV7-9 and TRBJ1-4; D uncertain. Germline CDR1 and CDR2: SEHNR and FQNEAQ (reference sequence). This CDR3 has 12 amino acids. The V end lost 4 bases, the J end lost 7 bases, and 7 bases lay between the germline ends. CDR3 coding DNA: TGTGCCAGCAGCTCTCGACCTGAAAAACTGTTTTTT. Protein: CASSSRPEKLFF.

The sample holds many counts of this clonotype. The chain joins TRBV29-1 to TRBJ1-1; D gene uncertain. The ends were cut back, 5 bases at V and 1 base at J, with 8 bases in the middle. CDR1 SQVTM and CDR2 ANQGSEA come from the germline V gene. This CDR3 region has 12 residues. The CDR3 is CSVLGGNTEAFF. The CDR3 bases are TGCAGCGTTTTGGGTGGGAACACTGAAGCTTTCTTT.

The chain combines TRBV4-1 with TRBJ1-5, with D possibly matching TRBD1 (5 bases). The CDR3 is 16 amino acids. With 2 bases removed from V and 8 bases from J, the gap between germline ends came to 19 bases. Germline V gene data show CDR1 as MGHRA and CDR2 as YSYEKL. The CDR3 protein is CASSQNPRPGGKPQHF. The CDR3 region has the DNA TGCGCCAGCAGCCAAAACCCCCGGCCCGGGGGAAAGCCCCAGCATTTT.

This clonotype was observed at least ten times. This rearrangement joins TRBV12-3 or TRBV12-4 to TRBJ2-7; 10 positions agree with TRBD1. The trim removed 6 bases at V and 3 bases at J, leaving 8 bases unmatched. This CDR3 is 15 amino acids long. The CDR3: CASSPGQGVLYEQYF. In DNA form, the CDR3 reads TGTGCCAGCAGCCCCGGACAGGGGGTCCTCTACGAGCAGTACTTC.

This clonotype turned up a few times. The CDR3 DNA sequence: TGTGCCAGCCGCGAGGGGGCCTACGAGCAGTACTTC. Encoded protein: CASREGAYEQYF. The chain links TRBV27 to TRBJ2-7; D may be TRBD1 (6 bases). Germline V gene sequence: CDR1 MNHEY, CDR2 SMNVEV (reference sequence). The CDR3 totals 12 residues. V gave up 8 bases and J gave up 2 bases, with 10 bases separating them.

The CDR3 is CASRDRTAEAFF. The CDR3 DNA reads TGTGCCAGTCGGGACAGAACAGCTGAAGCTTTCTTT. The chain joins TRBV19 to TRBJ1-1, with 7 bases that match TRBD1. Trimming cost V 8 bases and J 6 bases; bases outside gene matches: 6. This CDR3 has 12 amino acids. From germline, CDR1 is LNHDA and CDR2 SQIVND (reference sequence).

The V and J genes are TRBV20-1 and TRBJ2-7; 9 bases agree with TRBD1. The CDR3 is 14 residues long. In germline, CDR1 is DFQATT, CDR2 SNEGSKA (reference sequence). V lost 6 bases and J lost 0; bases outside the gene matches: 6. This CDR3 is CSAGDRASSYEQYF. The CDR3 nucleotides read TGCAGTGCCGGGGACAGGGCCAGCTCCTACGAGCAGTACTTC.

In this sample, this clonotype turned up a few times. V and J are TRBV2 and TRBJ2-1, with 9 bases identical to TRBD1. The CDR3 runs 16 residues. The germline CDR1 and CDR2 sequences are SNHLY and FYNNEI. Losses at the gene ends were 6 bases for V and 4 bases for J; bases not matched to a gene: 10. The CDR3 DNA reads as TGTGCCAGCAGCAGAACCCGGGACAGGGATTACAATGAGCAGTTCTTC. Translated, it gives CASSRTRDRDYNEQFF. Full variable domain (remainder filled in from reference TRBV2 and TRBJ2-1): EPEVTQTPSHQVTQMGQEVILRCVPISNHLYFYWYRQILGQKVEFLVSFYNNEISEKSEIFDDQFSVERPDGSNFTLKIRSTKLEDSAMYFCASSRTRDRDYNEQFFGPGTRLTVL.

V usage is TRBV29-1 and J usage is TRBJ1-3; D gene ambiguous. The CDR3 spans 13 residues. V lost 5 bases and J 0 bases, leaving 8 bases between the germline ends. From germline, CDR1 is SQVTM and CDR2 ANQGSEA. CDR3 amino acids: CSVIGLSGNTIYF. The CDR3 bases are TGCAGCGTTATAGGCCTCTCTGGAAACACCATATATTTT.

In this sample, this clonotype turned up many times. This chain links TRBV6-6 with TRBJ2-5; 7 nucleotides match TRBD1. The germline gives CDR1 MNHNY, CDR2 SVGAGI (reference sequence). This CDR3 contains 16 residues. The ends lost 5 bases at V and 5 bases at J; junction bases unmatched: 14. CDR3 nucleotide sequence: TGTGCCAGCAGTAAGGGACAGTCAATCTCCCTTGAGACCCAGTACTTC. Translation: CASSKGQSISLETQYF.

The sample holds a few counts of this clonotype. CDR3 bases: TGTGCCAGCAGCTTAGCGCAAGGCACGAACACTGAAGCTTTCTTT. Protein product: CASSLAQGTNTEAFF. This chain connects TRBV7-9 to TRBJ1-1; no definite D call. CDR3 length: 15 amino acids. Trimming took off 0 bases at V and 1 base at J, with 9 bases between the two ends. Germline CDR1 is SEHNR and CDR2 is FQNEAQ (reference sequence).

This clonotype occurred a few times. The J gene is TRBJ2-5, the V gene TRBV19; D not resolved. Germline loops: CDR1 LNHDA, CDR2 SQIVND (reference sequence). There are 14 residues in the CDR3. The V and J ends lost 6 bases and 3 bases respectively, with 14 bases between them. CDR3 in DNA: TGTGCCAGTAGGGCGCTGCCACCAGAAGAGACCCAGTACTTC. Translation: CASRALPPEETQYF. Using reference TRBV19 and TRBJ2-5 for the parts outside the CDR3, the full variable domain is DGGITQSPKYLFRKEGQNVTLSCEQNLNHDAMYWYRQDPGQGLRLIYYSQIVNDFQKGDIAEGYSVSREKKESFPLTVTSAQKNPTAFYLCASRALPPEETQYFGPGTRLLVL.

This clonotype was counted only a few times. The chain joins TRBV4-2 to TRBJ2-1, with D uncertain. Germline CDR1 and CDR2: LGHNA and YNFKEQ. The V gene lost 6 bases and the J gene lost 9 bases, with 9 bases spanning the gap. There are 11 residues in the CDR3. As DNA, the CDR3 is TGTGCCAGCAGGGGGTCAGGTGAGCAGTTCTTC. It is translated as CASRGSGEQFF.

This clonotype was counted between two and nine times. This sequence joins TRBV12-3 or TRBV12-4 and TRBJ2-5; TRBD2 matches 12 bases. CDR3 length: 16 residues. V shed 3 bases, J shed 5 bases, and the junction held 7 bases outside the gene matches. The CDR3 sequence is CASSFSLAGGRETQYF. The DNA of the CDR3 is TGTGCCAGCAGTTTCTCCCTAGCGGGGGGGAGGGAGACCCAGTACTTC.

This clonotype turned up a few times. This sequence joins TRBV7-9 and TRBJ1-1; D is unclear. The CDR3 sequence is 11 residues long. Germline V CDR1 and CDR2: SEHNR, FQNEAQ (reference sequence). Trimming stripped 7 bases from V and 7 bases from J, with 10 bases between. CDR3 sequence (DNA): TGTGCCAGCATCGCCGGGAATGAAGCTTTCTTT. Encoded protein: CASIAGNEAFF.

This clonotype was counted between two and nine times. The chain combines TRBV5-1 with TRBJ2-7, with D possibly being TRBD1 (5 bases). Germline V gene lookup returns CDR1 SGHRS and CDR2 YFSETQ. V dropped 3 bases and J dropped 3 bases, with 10 bases sitting between them. The length of the CDR3 is 13 residues. This CDR3 is CASSWTSNYEQYF. CDR3 nucleotides: TGCGCCAGCAGCTGGACATCAAACTACGAGCAGTACTTC. Based on the CDR3 plus reference TRBV5-1 and TRBJ2-7, the full variable domain is KAGVTQTPRYLIKTRGQQVTLSCSPISGHRSVSWYQQTPGQGLQFLFEYFSETQRNKGNFPGRFSGRQFSNSRSEMNVSTLELGDSALYLCASSWTSNYEQYFGPGTRLTVT.

The J gene is TRBJ2-2, the V gene TRBV4-2; the match to TRBD2 covers 10 bases. Trimming removed 4 bases from V and 5 bases from J; junction bases left unmatched: 4. CDR1 is LGHNA and CDR2 is YNFKEQ in the germline V gene. CDR3 length equals 15 residues. The CDR3 bases are TGTGCCAGCAGCCCCATAGCGGGGGGAACCGGGGAGCTGTTTTTT. It codes for CASSPIAGGTGELFF.

This clonotype occurred many times. V gene TRBV4-1 combines with J gene TRBJ2-1, with D unresolved. The CDR3 is made up of 14 amino acids. Trimming cost V 1 base and J 8 bases, with 12 bases left between them. Germline V CDR1 and CDR2: MGHRA, YSYEKL. CDR3: CASSQVGSPHEQFF. In nucleotides, the CDR3 is TGCGCCAGCAGCCAAGTGGGCTCCCCACATGAGCAGTTCTTC.

The rearrangement links TRBV6-1 to TRBJ1-5; D may be TRBD1 (5 bases). CDR3 length: 13 residues. CDR1 and CDR2 from the germline V gene are MNHNS and SASEGT. V lost 2 bases and J lost 5, with 7 bases in between. CDR3 nucleotides: TGTGCCAGCAGTGAAATAGGGGATCAGCCCCAGCATTTT. Encoded protein: CASSEIGDQPQHF.

The chain has TRBV7-8 and TRBJ1-4; TRBD1 matches at 11 bases. The CDR3 length is 15 residues. CDR1 is SGHVS, CDR2 FQNEAQ, per germline. Germline trimming cut 4 bases from V and 8 bases from J; bases unmatched to any gene: 6. CDR3 in DNA: TGTGCCAGCAGCTCCGGACAGGGGGCTTGGGAAAAACTGTTTTTT. This gives the protein CASSSGQGAWEKLFF. Together with reference TRBV7-8 and TRBJ1-4, the CDR3 gives the full variable domain: GAGVSQSPRYKVAKRGQDVALRCDPISGHVSLFWYQQALGQGPEFLTYFQNEAQLDKSGLPSDRFFAERPEGSVSTLKIQRTQQEDSAVYLCASSSGQGAWEKLFFGSGTQLSVL.

The chain couples TRBV4-3 to TRBJ2-3; D unclear. The CDR3 consists of 13 residues. The germline V gene has CDR1 LGHNA and CDR2 YSLEER. V was shortened by 1 base and J by 10 bases, with 12 bases between the two germline ends. CDR3 sequence reads: CASSQGGSRAQYF. In nucleotides, the CDR3 is TGCGCCAGCAGCCAAGGGGGTAGCCGGGCGCAGTATTTT.